This TCR beta chain appears in the sequencing data of a study of blood T cell repertoires in COVID-19. Background on the study: From the United States, Italy and Spain came samples of acute and convalescent COVID-19. PBMCs, B-cell-depleted T cells, or T cells provided the cDNA or gDNA that made up the material.

Per the study methods: Amplified reference gene primers provided the basis for estimating nucleated cell counts. Only in-frame clones appear in the TCRdb table, and some are missing; sequencing was by immunoSEQ multiplex PCR. The D gene and trimming were derived from the DNA, and the V and J assignments and clone size from that table. The sample lists more than 100,000 clones, 75% to 90% occurring once. Only a few counts were recorded for this clone. The TCR was taken from a man in his forties or fifties with acute or convalescent COVID-19. The sequencing input was peripheral blood.

In DNA, the CDR3 is TGTGCCAGCTCACTCGGGACAGGGGGCGCGGTCCAATCCAATGAGCAGTTCTTC. Amino acids: CASSLGTGGAVQSNEQFF. The chain combines TRBV18 with TRBJ2-1, with 12 nucleotides matching TRBD1. Germline values: CDR1 KGHSH, CDR2 LQKENI. V lost 4 bases, J lost 6 bases, and 13 bases stayed unmatched. The CDR3 covers 18 residues.